The T cell receptor beta chain described here comes from a study of blood T cell repertoires in COVID-19. Study information: Acute-phase and convalescent COVID-19 samples originated in the United States, Italy and Spain. In each case, the material was cDNA or gDNA derived from T cells, B-cell-depleted T cells, or PBMCs.

Original processing methods: Amplified reference gene primers provided the basis for estimating nucleated cell counts. Some clones are missing from TCRdb's copy, which holds only in-frame ones; the method was immunoSEQ multiplex PCR. D and trimming were read from the DNA, whereas the V and J calls and clone size are those reported in that table. In the table there are about 81,000 clones, about 84% of which are singletons. The source material was peripheral blood. This TCR was recovered from a woman in her sixties or seventies with acute or convalescent COVID-19.

In nucleotides, the CDR3 is TGTGCCAGCACCCTGAGACAGGGGAGCTCCTACAATGAGCAGTTCTTC. Translation gives CASTLRQGSSYNEQFF. This chain links TRBV27 with TRBJ2-1, with 8 bases aligning to TRBD1. The ends lost 7 bases at V and 0 bases at J; junction bases unmatched: 8. The CDR3 covers 16 residues. Germline V gene data show CDR1 as MNHEY and CDR2 as SMNVEV (reference sequence).